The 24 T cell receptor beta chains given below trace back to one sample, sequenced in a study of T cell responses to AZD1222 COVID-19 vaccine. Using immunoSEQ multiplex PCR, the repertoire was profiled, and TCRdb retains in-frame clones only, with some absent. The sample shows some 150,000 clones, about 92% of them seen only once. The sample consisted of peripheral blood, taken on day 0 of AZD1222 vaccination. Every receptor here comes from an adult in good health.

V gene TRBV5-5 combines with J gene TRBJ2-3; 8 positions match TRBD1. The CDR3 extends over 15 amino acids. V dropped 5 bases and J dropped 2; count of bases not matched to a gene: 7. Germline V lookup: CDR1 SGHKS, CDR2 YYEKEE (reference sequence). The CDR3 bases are TGTGCCAGCAGTTCCGGACAGGGCCCCACAGATACGCAGTATTTT. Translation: CASSSGQGPTDTQYF.

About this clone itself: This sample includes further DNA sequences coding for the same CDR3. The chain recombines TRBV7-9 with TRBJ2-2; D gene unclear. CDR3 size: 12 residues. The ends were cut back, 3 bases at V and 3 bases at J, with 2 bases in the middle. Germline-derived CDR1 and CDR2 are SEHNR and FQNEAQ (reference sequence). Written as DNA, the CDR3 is TGTGCCAGCAGCTTGTACACCGGGGAGCTGTTTTTT. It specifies CASSLYTGELFF.

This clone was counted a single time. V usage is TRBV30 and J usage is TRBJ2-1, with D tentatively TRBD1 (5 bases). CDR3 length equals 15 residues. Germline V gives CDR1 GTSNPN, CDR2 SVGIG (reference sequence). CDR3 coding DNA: TGTGCGTTGTCATGGGGCAGCCCAAACGTCAATGAGCAGTTCTTC. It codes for CALSWGSPNVNEQFF.

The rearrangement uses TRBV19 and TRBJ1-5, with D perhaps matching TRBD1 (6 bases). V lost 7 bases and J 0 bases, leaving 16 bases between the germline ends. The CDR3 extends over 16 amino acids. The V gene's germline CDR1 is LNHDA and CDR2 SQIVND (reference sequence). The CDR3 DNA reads TGTGCCAGTACCCAACAGGGAGCTTATAGCAATCAGCCCCAGCATTTT. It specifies CASTQQGAYSNQPQHF.

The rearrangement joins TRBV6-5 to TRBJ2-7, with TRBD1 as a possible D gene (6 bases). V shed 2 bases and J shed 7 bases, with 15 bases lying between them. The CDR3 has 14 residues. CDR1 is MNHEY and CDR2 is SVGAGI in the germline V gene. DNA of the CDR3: TGTGCCAGCAGTTACACTTGGACAGTCGGGGAGCAGTACTTC. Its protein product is CASSYTWTVGEQYF.

The CDR3 region has the DNA TGTGCTAGTGGTTTGGCATTGAGGGGGCCGGCTGAAAAACTGTTTTTT. Translating gives CASGLALRGPAEKLFF. The chain employs TRBV12-5 and TRBJ1-4, with 7 bases matching TRBD1. The CDR3 covers 16 residues. The junction had 9 bases not matched to a gene; V was cut back by 1 base and J by 7 bases. Germline V CDR1 and CDR2: LGHNT, FRNRAP.

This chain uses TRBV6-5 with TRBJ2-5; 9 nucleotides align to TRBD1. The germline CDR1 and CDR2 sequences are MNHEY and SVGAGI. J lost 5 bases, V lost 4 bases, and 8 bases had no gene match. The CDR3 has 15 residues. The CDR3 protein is CASSSGQGRGETQYF. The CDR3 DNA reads TGTGCCAGCAGTTCCGGACAGGGGAGAGGGGAGACCCAGTACTTC.

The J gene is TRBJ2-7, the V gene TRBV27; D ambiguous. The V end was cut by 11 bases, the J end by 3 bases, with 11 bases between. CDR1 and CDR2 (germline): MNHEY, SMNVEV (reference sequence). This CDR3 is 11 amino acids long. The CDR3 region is CAVGRFYEQYF. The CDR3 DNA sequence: TGTGCCGTCGGGCGTTTCTACGAGCAGTACTTC.

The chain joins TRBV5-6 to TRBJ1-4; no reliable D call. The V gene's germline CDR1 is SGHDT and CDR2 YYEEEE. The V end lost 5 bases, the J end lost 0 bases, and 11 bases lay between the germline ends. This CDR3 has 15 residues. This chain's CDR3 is CASSPGGTTNEKLFF. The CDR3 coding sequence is TGTGCCAGCAGTCCTGGAGGGACAACTAATGAAAAACTGTTTTTT.

The CDR3 DNA follows: TGTGCCAGCTCACCGGACAGAGCAGAGACCCAGTACTTC. It translates to CASSPDRAETQYF. The chain has TRBV18 and TRBJ2-5, with a possible D match to TRBD1 (6 bases). V lost 3 bases to trimming and J lost 4 bases, with 9 bases between them. Germline V gene data show CDR1 as KGHSH and CDR2 as LQKENI. This CDR3 has 13 residues.

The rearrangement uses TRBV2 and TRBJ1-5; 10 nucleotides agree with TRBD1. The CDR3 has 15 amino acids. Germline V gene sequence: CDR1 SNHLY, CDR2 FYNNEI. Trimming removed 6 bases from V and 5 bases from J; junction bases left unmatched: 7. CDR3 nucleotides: TGTGCCAGCAGCCCCGGACAGGGGGTCTATCAGCCCCAGCATTTT. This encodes CASSPGQGVYQPQHF.

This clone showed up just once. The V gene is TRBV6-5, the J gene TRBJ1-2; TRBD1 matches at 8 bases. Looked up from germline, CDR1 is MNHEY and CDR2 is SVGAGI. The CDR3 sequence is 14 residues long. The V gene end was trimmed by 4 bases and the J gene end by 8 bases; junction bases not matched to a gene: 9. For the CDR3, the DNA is TGTGCCAGCAGTTCCACGGACAGGGAAGGCGGCTACACCTTC. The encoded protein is CASSSTDREGGYTF.

CDR3 in amino acids: CASSLDGDSNQPQHF. CDR3 bases: TGTGCCAGCAGCTTGGACGGTGATAGCAATCAGCCCCAGCATTTT. The chain uses TRBV5-4 and TRBJ1-5; D uncertain. This CDR3 spans 15 amino acids. The germline V gene encodes CDR1 SGHNT and CDR2 YYREEE (reference sequence). Trimming stripped 0 bases from V and 0 bases from J, with 7 bases between.

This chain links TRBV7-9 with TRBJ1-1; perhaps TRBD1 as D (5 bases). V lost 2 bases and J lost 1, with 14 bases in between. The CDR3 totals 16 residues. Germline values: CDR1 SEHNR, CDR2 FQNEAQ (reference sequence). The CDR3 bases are TGTGCCAGCAGCTTAAACGGGGGAGTACGGAACACTGAAGCTTTCTTT. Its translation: CASSLNGGVRNTEAFF.

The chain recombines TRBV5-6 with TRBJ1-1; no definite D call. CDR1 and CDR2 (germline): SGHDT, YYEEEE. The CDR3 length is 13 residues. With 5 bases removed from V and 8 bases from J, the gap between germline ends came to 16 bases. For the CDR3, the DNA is TGTGCCAGCAGATCCTCCGGGTCGGTCGAAGCTTTCTTT. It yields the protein CASRSSGSVEAFF.

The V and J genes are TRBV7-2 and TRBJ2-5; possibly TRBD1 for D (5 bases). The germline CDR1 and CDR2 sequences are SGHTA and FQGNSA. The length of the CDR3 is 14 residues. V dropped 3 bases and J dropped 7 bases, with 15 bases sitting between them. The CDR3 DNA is TGTGCCAGCAGCTTGTTTTCGACAGCAGGGACCCAGTACTTC. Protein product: CASSLFSTAGTQYF.

As DNA, the CDR3 is TGTGCCAGCAGCTTGCCGGGGGGATCCTACAATGAGCAGTTCTTC. Translation: CASSLPGGSYNEQFF. This chain uses TRBV5-4 with TRBJ2-1; 7 bases are a match to TRBD2. J gave up 1 base and V 1 base, and 2 bases lay outside the gene matches. The CDR3 runs to 15 residues. Germline V CDR1 and CDR2: SGHNT, YYREEE (reference sequence).

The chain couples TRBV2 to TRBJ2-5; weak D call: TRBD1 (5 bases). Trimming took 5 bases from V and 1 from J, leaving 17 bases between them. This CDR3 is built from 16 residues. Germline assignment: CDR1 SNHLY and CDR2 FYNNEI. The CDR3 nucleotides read TGTGCCAGCAGTTTGGGCTTAGGAAGGGGCCAAGAGACCCAGTACTTC. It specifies CASSLGLGRGQETQYF.

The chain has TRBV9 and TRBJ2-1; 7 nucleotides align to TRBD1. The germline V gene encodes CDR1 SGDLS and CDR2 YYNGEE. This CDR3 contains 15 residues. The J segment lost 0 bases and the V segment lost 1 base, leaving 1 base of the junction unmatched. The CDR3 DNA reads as TGTGCCAGCAGCGTACGGGACAGCTCCTACAATGAGCAGTTCTTC. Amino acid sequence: CASSVRDSSYNEQFF.

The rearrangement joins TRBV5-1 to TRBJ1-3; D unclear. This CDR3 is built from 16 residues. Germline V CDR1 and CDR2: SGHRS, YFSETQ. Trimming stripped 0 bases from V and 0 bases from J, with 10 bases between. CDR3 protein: CASSLAAVSSGNTIYF. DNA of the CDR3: TGCGCCAGCAGCTTGGCGGCGGTTAGCTCTGGAAACACCATATATTTT.

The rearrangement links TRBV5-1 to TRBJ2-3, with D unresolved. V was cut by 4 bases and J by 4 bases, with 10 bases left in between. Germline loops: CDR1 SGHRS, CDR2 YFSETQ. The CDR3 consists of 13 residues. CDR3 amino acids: CASSLLGADTQYF. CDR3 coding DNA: TGCGCCAGCAGCCTCCTAGGAGCAGATACGCAGTATTTT.

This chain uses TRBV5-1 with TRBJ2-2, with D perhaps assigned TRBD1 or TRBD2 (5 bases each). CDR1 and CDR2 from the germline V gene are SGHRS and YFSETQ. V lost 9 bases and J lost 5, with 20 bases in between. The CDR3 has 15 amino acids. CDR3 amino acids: CATGRGDSGTGELFF. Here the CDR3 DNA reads TGCGCCACGGGCAGAGGGGATTCGGGGACCGGGGAGCTGTTTTTT.

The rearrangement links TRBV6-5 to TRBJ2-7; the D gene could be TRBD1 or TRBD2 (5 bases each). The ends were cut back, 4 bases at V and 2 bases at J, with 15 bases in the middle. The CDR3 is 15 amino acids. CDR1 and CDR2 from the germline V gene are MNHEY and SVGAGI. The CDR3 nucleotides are TGTGCCAGCAGTTGGGGGACGATTAGGGCCTACGAGCAGTACTTC. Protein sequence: CASSWGTIRAYEQYF.

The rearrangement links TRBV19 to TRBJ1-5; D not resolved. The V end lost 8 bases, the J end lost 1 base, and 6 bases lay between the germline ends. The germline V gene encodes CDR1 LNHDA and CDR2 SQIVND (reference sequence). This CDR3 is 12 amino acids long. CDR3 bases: TGTGCCAGTCGGGGAAGCAATCAGCCCCAGCATTTT. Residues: CASRGSNQPQHF. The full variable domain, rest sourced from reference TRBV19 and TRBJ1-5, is DGGITQSPKYLFRKEGQNVTLSCEQNLNHDAMYWYRQDPGQGLRLIYYSQIVNDFQKGDIAEGYSVSREKKESFPLTVTSAQKNPTAFYLCASRGSNQPQHFGDGTRLSIL.